Below are 6 T cell receptor beta chains sequenced from a single sample in a study of T cell responses to AZD1222 COVID-19 vaccine. Assay used: immunoSEQ multiplex PCR; TCRdb lists only in-frame clones, some missing. The sample lists over 100,000 clones, over 75% occurring once. Specimen: peripheral blood, collected on day 0 of AZD1222 vaccination. Receptor source: an adult in good health.

The gene calls are TRBV9 and TRBJ1-1, with D unclear. Germline values: CDR1 SGDLS, CDR2 YYNGEE. The CDR3 runs to 12 residues. The V end lost 2 bases, the J end lost 10 bases, and 12 bases lay between the germline ends. DNA of the CDR3: TGTGCCAGCAGCGTCGGGGATAGAGGAGCTTTCTTT. It encodes CASSVGDRGAFF.

The V and J genes are TRBV7-9 and TRBJ2-1, with TRBD2 matching over 8 bases. CDR3 length equals 14 residues. V was clipped by 5 bases and J by 10 bases; unmatched bases: 10. Germline V lookup: CDR1 SEHNR, CDR2 FQNEAQ (reference sequence). CDR3 DNA: TGTGCCAGCAGCCCCCCGGGGGGGGGCCGGGAGCAGTTCTTC. The encoded protein is CASSPPGGGREQFF.

V usage is TRBV6-4 and J usage is TRBJ1-6, with D maybe TRBD1 (6 bases). V was shortened by 5 bases and J by 6 bases, with 11 bases between the two germline ends. The CDR3 is 14 residues long. Germline values: CDR1 MRHNA, CDR2 SNTAGT. The CDR3 DNA reads as TGTGCCAGCAGTCAACAGGGTGGTAATTCACCCCTCCACTTT. Its protein product is CASSQQGGNSPLHF.

This clone appeared once. This rearrangement joins TRBV9 to TRBJ2-5; D is perhaps TRBD1 (6 bases). This CDR3 contains 14 residues. CDR1 is SGDLS and CDR2 is YYNGEE in the germline V gene. V was clipped by 0 bases and J by 1 base, with 7 bases between them. In nucleotides, the CDR3 is TGTGCCAGCAGCGTAGACAGGGTCCAAGAGACCCAGTACTTC. It encodes CASSVDRVQETQYF.

J is TRBJ2-1 and V is TRBV5-1; 8 bases map to TRBD2. The germline CDR1 and CDR2 sequences are SGHRS and YFSETQ. The trim removed 1 base at V and 0 bases at J, leaving 6 bases unmatched. The CDR3 covers 17 residues. The CDR3 coding sequence is TGCGCCAGCAGCTTGCGAAGCGGGGGAAGCTCCTACAATGAGCAGTTCTTC. Protein product: CASSLRSGGSSYNEQFF.

This chain joins TRBV5-1 and TRBJ2-2; 7 bases fit TRBD2. Trimming at V came to 2 bases and at J to 4 bases, leaving 14 bases not matched to a gene. Germline V gene lookup returns CDR1 SGHRS and CDR2 YFSETQ. The CDR3 covers 18 residues. CDR3 coding DNA: TGCGCCAGCAGCTTAGTCTACGGGGGGTTAACCCGCACCGGGGAGCTGTTTTTT. This translates into CASSLVYGGLTRTGELFF.